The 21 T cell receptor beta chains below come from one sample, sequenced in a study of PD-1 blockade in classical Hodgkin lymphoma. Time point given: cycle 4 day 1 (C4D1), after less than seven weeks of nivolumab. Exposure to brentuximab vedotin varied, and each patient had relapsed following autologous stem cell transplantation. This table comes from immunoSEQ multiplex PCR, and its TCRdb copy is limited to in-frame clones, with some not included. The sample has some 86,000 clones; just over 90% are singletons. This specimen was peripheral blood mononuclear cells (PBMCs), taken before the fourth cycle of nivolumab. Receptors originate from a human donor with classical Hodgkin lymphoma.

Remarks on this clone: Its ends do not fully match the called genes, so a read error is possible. The CDR3 spells CASRGTGGYGHTF. The DNA of the CDR3 is TGTGCCAGCAGGGGGACAGGGGGGTATGGCCACACCTTC. V usage is TRBV27 and J usage is TRBJ1-2; 11 nucleotides agree with TRBD1. The CDR3 consists of 13 residues. Germline assignment: CDR1 MNHEY and CDR2 SMNVEV (reference sequence).

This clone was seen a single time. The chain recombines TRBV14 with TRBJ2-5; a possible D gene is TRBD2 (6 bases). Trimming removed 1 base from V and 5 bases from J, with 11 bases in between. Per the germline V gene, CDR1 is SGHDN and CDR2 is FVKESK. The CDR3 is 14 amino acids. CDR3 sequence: CASSQGDLMETQYF. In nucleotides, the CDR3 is TGTGCCAGCAGCCAAGGGGACTTGATGGAGACCCAGTACTTC.

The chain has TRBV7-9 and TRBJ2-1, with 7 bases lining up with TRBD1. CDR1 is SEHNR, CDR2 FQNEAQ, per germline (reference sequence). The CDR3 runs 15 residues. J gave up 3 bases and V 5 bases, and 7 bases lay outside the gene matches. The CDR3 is CASSPPGQFYNEQFF. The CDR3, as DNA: TGTGCCAGCAGCCCCCCGGGACAGTTCTACAATGAGCAGTTCTTC. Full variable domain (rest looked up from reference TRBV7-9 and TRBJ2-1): DTGVSQNPRHKITKRGQNVTFRCDPISEHNRLYWYRQTLGQGPEFLTYFQNEAQLEKSRLLSDRFSAERPKGSFSTLEIQRTEQGDSAMYLCASSPPGQFYNEQFFGPGTRLTVL.

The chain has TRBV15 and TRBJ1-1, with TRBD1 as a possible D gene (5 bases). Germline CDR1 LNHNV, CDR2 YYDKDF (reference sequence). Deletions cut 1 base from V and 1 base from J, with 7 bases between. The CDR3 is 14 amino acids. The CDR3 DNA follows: TGTGCCACCAGCAGAGGACAGACGAACACTGAAGCTTTCTTT. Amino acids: CATSRGQTNTEAFF.

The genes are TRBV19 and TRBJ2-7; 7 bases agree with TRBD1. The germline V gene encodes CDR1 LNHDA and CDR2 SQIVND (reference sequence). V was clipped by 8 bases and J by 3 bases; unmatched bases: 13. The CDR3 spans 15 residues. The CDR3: CASRDRGLNFYEQYF. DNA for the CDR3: TGTGCCAGTCGTGATAGGGGGCTAAATTTCTACGAGCAGTACTTC.

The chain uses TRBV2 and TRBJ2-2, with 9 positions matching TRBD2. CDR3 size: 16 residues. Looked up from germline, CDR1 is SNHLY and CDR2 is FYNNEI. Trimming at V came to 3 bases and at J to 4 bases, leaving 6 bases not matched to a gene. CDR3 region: CASSDGLAGPTGELFF. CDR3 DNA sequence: TGTGCCAGCAGTGATGGGCTAGCGGGACCCACCGGGGAGCTGTTTTTT.

CDR3 region: CASSTVDWRGPRTDTQYF. The CDR3 region has the DNA TGTGCCAGCAGCACCGTCGATTGGCGGGGGCCCCGCACAGATACGCAGTATTTT. V and J are TRBV13 and TRBJ2-3, with D maybe TRBD2 (7 bases). There are 18 residues in the CDR3. V was shortened by 5 bases and J by 1 base, with 22 bases between the two germline ends. Germline lookup yields CDR1 PRHDT and CDR2 FYEKMQ (reference sequence).

The CDR3 loop reads CASSLVSGPNTEAFF. As DNA, the CDR3 is TGCGCCAGCAGCTTGGTCTCGGGGCCCAACACTGAAGCTTTCTTT. The chain combines TRBV5-1 with TRBJ1-1, with D possibly being TRBD1 (5 bases). From germline, CDR1 is SGHRS and CDR2 YFSETQ. This CDR3 has 15 residues. The germline V and J ends were trimmed by 0 bases and 2 bases, with 11 bases remaining between them.

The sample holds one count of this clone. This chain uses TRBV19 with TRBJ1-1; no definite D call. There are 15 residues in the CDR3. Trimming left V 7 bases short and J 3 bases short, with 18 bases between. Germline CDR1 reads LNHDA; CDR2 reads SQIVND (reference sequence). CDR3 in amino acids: CASTVDPLLYTEAFF. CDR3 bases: TGTGCCAGTACCGTGGACCCACTCCTTTACACTGAAGCTTTCTTT. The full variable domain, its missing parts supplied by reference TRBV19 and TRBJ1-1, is DGGITQSPKYLFRKEGQNVTLSCEQNLNHDAMYWYRQDPGQGLRLIYYSQIVNDFQKGDIAEGYSVSREKKESFPLTVTSAQKNPTAFYLCASTVDPLLYTEAFFGQGTRLTVV.

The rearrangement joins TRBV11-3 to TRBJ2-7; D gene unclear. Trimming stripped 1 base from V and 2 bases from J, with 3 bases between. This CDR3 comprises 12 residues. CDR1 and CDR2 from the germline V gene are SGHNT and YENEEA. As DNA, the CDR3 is TGTGCCAGCAGCTTAGGGACCTACGAGCAGTACTTC. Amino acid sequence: CASSLGTYEQYF.

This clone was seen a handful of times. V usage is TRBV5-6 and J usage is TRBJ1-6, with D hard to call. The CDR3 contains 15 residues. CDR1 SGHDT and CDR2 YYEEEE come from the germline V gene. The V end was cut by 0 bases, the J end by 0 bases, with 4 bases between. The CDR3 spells CASSLGVSYNSPLHF. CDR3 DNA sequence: TGTGCCAGCAGCTTGGGGGTCTCCTATAATTCACCCCTCCACTTT.

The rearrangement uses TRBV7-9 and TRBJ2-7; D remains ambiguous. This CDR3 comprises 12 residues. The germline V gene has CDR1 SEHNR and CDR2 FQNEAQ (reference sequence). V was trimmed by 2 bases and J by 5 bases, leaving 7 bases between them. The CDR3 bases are TGTGCCAGCAGCTTACTCCGGGACGAGCAGTACTTC. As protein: CASSLLRDEQYF.

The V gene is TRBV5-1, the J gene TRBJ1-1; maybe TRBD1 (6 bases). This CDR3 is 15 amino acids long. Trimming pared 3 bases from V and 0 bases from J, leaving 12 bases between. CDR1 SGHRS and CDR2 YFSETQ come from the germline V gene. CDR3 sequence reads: CASSWGAGLNTEAFF. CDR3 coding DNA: TGCGCCAGCAGCTGGGGGGCAGGTTTGAACACTGAAGCTTTCTTT.

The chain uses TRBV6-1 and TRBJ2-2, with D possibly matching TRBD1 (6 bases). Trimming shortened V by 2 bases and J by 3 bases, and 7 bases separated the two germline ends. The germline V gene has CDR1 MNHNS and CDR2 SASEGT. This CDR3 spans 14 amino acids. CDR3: CASSESGDTGELFF. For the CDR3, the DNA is TGTGCCAGCAGTGAATCAGGGGACACCGGGGAGCTGTTTTTT.

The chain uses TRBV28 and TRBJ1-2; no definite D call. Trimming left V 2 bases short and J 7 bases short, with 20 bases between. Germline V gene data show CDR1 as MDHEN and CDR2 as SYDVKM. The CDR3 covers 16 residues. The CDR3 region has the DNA TGTGCCAGCAGTTTAATCTGGACGGAGGATGTTTTTGGCTACACCTTC. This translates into CASSLIWTEDVFGYTF.

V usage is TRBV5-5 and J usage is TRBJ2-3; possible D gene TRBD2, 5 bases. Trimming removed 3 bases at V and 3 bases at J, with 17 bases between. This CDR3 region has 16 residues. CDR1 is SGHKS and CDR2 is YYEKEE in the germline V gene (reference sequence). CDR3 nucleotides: TGTGCCAGCAGCTCCGTATTCGGGGTCGGGACAGATACGCAGTATTTT. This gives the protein CASSSVFGVGTDTQYF.

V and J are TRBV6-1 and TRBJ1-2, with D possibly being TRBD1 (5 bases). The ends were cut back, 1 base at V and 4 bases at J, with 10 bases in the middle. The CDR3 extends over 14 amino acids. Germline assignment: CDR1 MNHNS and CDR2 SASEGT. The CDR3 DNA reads TGTGCCAGCAGTGAAGGCGGGGGGGGCTATGGCTACACCTTC. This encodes CASSEGGGGYGYTF.

CDR3 DNA: TGTGCCTGGGGACTTTTAAAACTTAATGAGCAGTTCTTC. Encoded protein: CAWGLLKLNEQFF. This chain connects TRBV30 to TRBJ2-1, with D possibly matching TRBD2 (5 bases). The CDR3 spans 13 residues. The V and J ends lost 5 bases and 7 bases respectively, with 15 bases between them. Germline lookup yields CDR1 GTSNPN and CDR2 SVGIG (reference sequence).

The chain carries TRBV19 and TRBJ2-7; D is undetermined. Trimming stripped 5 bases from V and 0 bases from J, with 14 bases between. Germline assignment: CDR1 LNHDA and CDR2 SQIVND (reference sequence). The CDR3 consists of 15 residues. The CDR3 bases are TGTGCCAGTAGTCCCCGAGACCCGAGCTCCTACGAGCAGTACTTC. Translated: CASSPRDPSSYEQYF.

As DNA, the CDR3 is TGTGCCAGCAGCTCCTACGAGCAGTACTTC. Protein sequence: CASSSYEQYF. The gene calls are TRBV7-9 and TRBJ2-7; D unclear. Germline CDR1 is SEHNR and CDR2 is FQNEAQ (reference sequence). The CDR3 is 10 amino acids. V gave up 4 bases and J gave up 2 bases, with 0 bases separating them.

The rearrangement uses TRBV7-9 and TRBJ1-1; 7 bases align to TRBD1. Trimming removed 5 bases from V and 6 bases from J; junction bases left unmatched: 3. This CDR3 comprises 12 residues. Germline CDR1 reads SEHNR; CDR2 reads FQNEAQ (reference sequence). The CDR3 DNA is TGTGCCAGCAGCGTCGGACAGGCTGAAGCTTTCTTT. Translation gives CASSVGQAEAFF.